This TCR beta chain was observed in a study of shared clonotypes between healthy human individuals. The CDR3 contains 15 residues. CDR1 and CDR2 from the germline V gene are MDHEN and SYDVKM. The V segment lost 7 bases and the J segment 1 base; nucleotides outside the gene matches: 7. TCRdb keeps only in-frame clones here, not all; method: immunoSEQ multiplex PCR. The table lists around 2,000,000 clones, about 94% of them singletons, with more than 0.95% in the top ten. Only CD45RO-negative cells positively selected for CCR7 counted as naive CD8 cells, so terminally differentiated effector memory CD45RA+ cells were excluded.

The chain has TRBV28 and TRBJ1-5, with 7 bases lining up with TRBD1. The TCR originated in a man between 18 and 35 years old in good health. Sequenced input: naive CD8+ T cells sorted from blood. The CDR3 bases are TGTGCCAGCACCTCCCCGGGACAGAGCAATCAGCCCCAGCATTTT. This codes for CASTSPGQSNQPQHF.